Below are 9 T cell receptor beta chains sequenced from a single sample in a study of blood T cell repertoires in COVID-19. Assay: immunoSEQ multiplex PCR; the TCRdb copy retains only in-frame clones and omits some. The sample contains around 190,000 clones, approximately 83% of which appear only once. The specimen was peripheral blood. These receptors came from a man aged 45-60 years with active or convalescent COVID-19.

The genes are TRBV9 and TRBJ1-6; D unresolved. Germline loops: CDR1 SGDLS, CDR2 YYNGEE. Trimming stripped 3 bases from V and 4 bases from J, with 8 bases between. The CDR3 is 14 residues long. CDR3 amino acids: CASSEENYNSPLHF. The CDR3 DNA reads TGTGCCAGCAGCGAAGAGAATTATAATTCACCCCTCCACTTT.

The chain is built from TRBV4-1 and TRBJ1-4; D uncertain. The CDR3 has 15 amino acids. Germline values: CDR1 MGHRA, CDR2 YSYEKL. Trimming cost V 4 bases and J 2 bases, with 11 bases left between them. Written as DNA, the CDR3 is TGCGCCAGCAGCCGGATACCCGGGACTAATGAAAAACTGTTTTTT. Protein: CASSRIPGTNEKLFF.

On this clone: Other DNA sequences in the sample encode the same CDR3. The V gene is TRBV3-1 (or the pseudogene TRBV3-2), the J gene TRBJ2-5; 12 bases align to TRBD1. Germline CDR1 is LGHDT and CDR2 is YNNKEL (reference sequence). The CDR3 sequence is 14 residues long. The trim removed 3 bases at V and 5 bases at J, leaving 1 base unmatched. CDR3 amino acids: CASSQGTGGETQYF. The CDR3 DNA reads TGTGCCAGCAGCCAGGGGACAGGGGGCGAGACCCAGTACTTC.

This clone came up a few times. Within the sample, other DNA sequences also encode this same CDR3. The J gene is TRBJ2-5, the V gene TRBV5-1; the D is unclear. CDR1 and CDR2 from the germline V gene are SGHRS and YFSETQ. The V end lost 2 bases, the J end lost 0 bases, and 5 bases lay between the germline ends. The CDR3 runs to 13 residues. CDR3: CASSLQDQETQYF. The CDR3 DNA follows: TGCGCCAGCAGCTTACAAGACCAAGAGACCCAGTACTTC. Complete variable domain (other parts from reference TRBV5-1 and TRBJ2-5): KAGVTQTPRYLIKTRGQQVTLSCSPISGHRSVSWYQQTPGQGLQFLFEYFSETQRNKGNFPGRFSGRQFSNSRSEMNVSTLELGDSALYLCASSLQDQETQYFGPGTRLLVL.

The V gene is TRBV18, the J gene TRBJ1-6; possibly TRBD1 for D (5 bases). Trimming took 8 bases from V and 13 from J, leaving 18 bases between them. Germline loops: CDR1 KGHSH, CDR2 LQKENI. This CDR3 region has 13 residues. The CDR3 coding sequence is TGTGCCAGCACCTCCTTGGACACCGCGCCCCTCCACTTT. This encodes CASTSLDTAPLHF.

The rearrangement uses TRBV5-1 and TRBJ1-1; D remains unclear. CDR3 size: 14 residues. Per germline, CDR1 SGHRS and CDR2 YFSETQ. The V end lost 0 bases, the J end lost 0 bases, and 6 bases lay between the germline ends. The CDR3 region has the DNA TGCGCCAGCAGCTTGGCCAGCGTGAACACTGAAGCTTTCTTT. As protein: CASSLASVNTEAFF.

The V gene is TRBV7-2, the J gene TRBJ2-7; TRBD2 agrees at 10 bases. The V gene's germline CDR1 is SGHTA and CDR2 FQGNSA. This CDR3 has 15 residues. The V and J ends lost 5 bases and 7 bases, in that order; junction bases with no gene match: 11. Here the CDR3 DNA reads TGTGCCAGCAGCGCCGGACTAGCGGTGAATGGGGAGCAGTACTTC. This translates into CASSAGLAVNGEQYF.

The chain employs TRBV4-1 and TRBJ2-1; TRBD1 might be the D (5 bases). Germline CDR1 reads MGHRA; CDR2 reads YSYEKL. Deletions cut 0 bases from V and 2 bases from J, with 8 bases between. CDR3 length: 15 amino acids. In DNA form, the CDR3 reads TGCGCCAGCAGCCAAGACAGGGTCACCTACAATGAGCAGTTCTTC. Its protein is CASSQDRVTYNEQFF.

This chain connects TRBV18 to TRBJ2-7; TRBD1 is a possible D gene (5 bases). The germline V and J ends were trimmed by 1 base and 3 bases, with 7 bases remaining between them. The length of the CDR3 is 13 residues. Germline CDR1 is KGHSH and CDR2 is LQKENI. The CDR3 sequence is CASSPQTDYEQYF. The CDR3 region has the DNA TGTGCCAGCTCACCACAGACAGACTACGAGCAGTACTTC.